This T cell receptor beta chain emerged from a study of blood T cell repertoires in COVID-19. Study details: Both acute and convalescent COVID-19 samples were obtained from the United States, Italy and Spain.

Losses at the gene ends were 4 bases for V and 5 bases for J; bases not matched to a gene: 4. CDR1 and CDR2 (germline): LNHDA, SQIVND (reference sequence). This CDR3 is built from 14 residues. The authors' processing: Quantification of nucleated cells was approximated via reference gene primer amplification. Sequencing used immunoSEQ multiplex PCR; TCRdb keeps in-frame clones, though not all of them. That table furnishes V, J and clone size, whereas the DNA furnished D and trimming. The sample carries about 320,000 clones, more than 80% recorded once. Sequenced material: peripheral blood. The chain joins TRBV19 to TRBJ2-7; 11 nucleotides match TRBD1. This receptor was identified in a man aged 18 to 29 who had recovered from COVID-19. CDR3 coding DNA: TGTGCCAGTAGTAGCGGGACAGGGGGAAACGAGCAGTACTTC. It specifies CASSSGTGGNEQYF.